This T cell receptor (beta chain) was sequenced during a study of blood T cell repertoires in COVID-19. Study in general: Samples of COVID-19 (acute and convalescent) were obtained from the United States, Italy and Spain. The cDNA or gDNA used as material had been derived from T cells, B-cell-depleted T cells, or PBMCs.

As originally analysed: Estimation of nucleated cell counts relied on the amplification of reference gene primers. Assay used: immunoSEQ multiplex PCR; TCRdb lists only in-frame clones, some missing. V and J calls and clone size follow that table, whereas D and trimming were derived from the DNA. This table holds 200,000 to 300,000 clones, roughly 86% found once. V lost 3 bases, J lost 6 bases, and 6 bases stayed unmatched. This CDR3 contains 14 residues. From germline, CDR1 is SGHKS and CDR2 YYEKEE (reference sequence). V is TRBV5-5 and J is TRBJ1-5; TRBD1 matches at 7 bases. The sample consisted of peripheral blood. This TCR was sampled from a woman in her 30s who had recovered from COVID-19. This chain's CDR3 is CASSSGTDGQPQHF. The CDR3 coding sequence is TGTGCCAGCAGCTCGGGGACAGACGGTCAGCCCCAGCATTTT.